Reported below is one T cell receptor beta chain. Its antigen is unknown. This entry comes from a study of cytomegalovirus exposure and HLA in healthy donors. Overall study: Researchers previously reported finding 90 million to 130 million unique TCR beta sequences from about 170 million T cells. Most donors, less than 85% of over 350 genotyped, fell in the Caucasian-associated ancestry cluster. Whole-study results and caveats: An observed cluster of highly shared sequence variants was recorded as a likely sequencing artifact.

Primers included in the PCR were 60 Vbeta and 13 Jbeta primers. Generated by immunoSEQ multiplex PCR, the TCRdb table keeps only in-frame clones and is missing some. Among about 90,000 clones listed, roughly four fifths were seen once. Regarding donors, all were healthy bone marrow donors. The specimen was PBMCs. The receptor was isolated from a middle-aged woman in good health and CMV-seropositive.

The CDR3 spells CAWSTGQVNTEAFF. The CDR3 nucleotides are TGTGCCTGGAGCACGGGACAGGTAAACACTGAAGCTTTCTTT. The chain links TRBV30 to TRBJ1-1, with 8 bases matching TRBD1. Germline CDR1 GTSNPN, CDR2 SVGIG (reference sequence). The CDR3 length is 14 residues. V was pared by 3 bases and J by 2 bases, with 5 bases of the junction left unmatched.